Below are 27 T cell receptor beta chains sequenced from a single sample in a study of CD8 T cells in ankylosing spondylitis. Overall study results and limits: One TCR beta motif, made up of roughly 8 highly homologous variants, appeared characteristic of ankylosing spondylitis blood.

TCRdb analysed the 5' RACE reads with MiXCR anew, one entry per CDR3 protein. The repertoire holds over 600,000 distinct CDR3 sequences, roughly 19% seen once, with over 15% in the top ten. Their antigens remain unidentified. The sample was blood, either unsorted or a sorted T cell fraction (not recorded which). The receptor set was obtained from a male donor with ankylosing spondylitis.

The rearrangement links TRBV27 to TRBJ2-1; 9 bases line up with TRBD2. Germline V gene data show CDR1 as MNHEY and CDR2 as SMNVEV (reference sequence). V was pared by 5 bases and J by 3 bases, with 8 bases of the junction left unmatched. CDR3 size: 16 residues. CDR3 residues: CASSSSGGTLYNEQFF. Written as DNA, the CDR3 is TGTGCCAGCAGTAGCAGCGGGGGGACCCTCTACAATGAGCAGTTCTTC.

In this sample, this clonotype turned up a few times. The chain uses TRBV25-1 and TRBJ1-1, with a tentative D call TRBD1 (6 bases). The CDR3 is 16 amino acids. V gave up 3 bases and J gave up 4 bases, with 18 bases separating them. Germline lookup yields CDR1 MGHDK and CDR2 SYGVNS. For the CDR3, the DNA is TGTGCCAGCAGTGATGGGAGGTACAGGGCTATCACTGAAGCTTTCTTT. It encodes CASSDGRYRAITEAFF.

The table lists this clonotype with many counts. The J gene is TRBJ1-2, the V gene TRBV12-3 or TRBV12-4, with 7 bases that match TRBD1. With V trimmed by 7 bases and J by 3 bases, 8 bases remained unmatched. CDR3 length: 14 residues. The CDR3 nucleotides are TGTGCCAGCACCCTAGGGGGCTTCGACTATGGCTACACCTTC. Encoded protein: CASTLGGFDYGYTF.

The chain has TRBV20-1 and TRBJ2-1; D unclear. The CDR3 loop spans 13 amino acids. Germline CDR1 and CDR2: DFQATT and SNEGSKA (reference sequence). The V end was cut by 4 bases, the J end by 7 bases, with 14 bases between. The CDR3 DNA follows: TGCAGTGCTACTTATTCTAAGGGAAATGAGCAGTTCTTC. It is translated as CSATYSKGNEQFF.

This clonotype was counted at least ten times. This chain uses TRBV4-2 with TRBJ2-7; TRBD2 aligns across 7 bases. Trimming cost V 4 bases and J 2 bases; bases outside gene matches: 2. CDR1 and CDR2 (germline): LGHNA, YNFKEQ. This CDR3 has 13 amino acids. For the CDR3, the DNA is TGTGCCAGCAGCCGCGGGACTACCTACGAGCAGTACTTC. Encoded protein: CASSRGTTYEQYF.

The chain is built from TRBV12-3 or TRBV12-4 and TRBJ2-3; perhaps D is TRBD1 or TRBD2 (5 bases each). This CDR3 comprises 15 residues. V was pared by 6 bases and J by 6 bases, with 19 bases between. The CDR3 sequence: CASSPTGTTPDTQYF. The CDR3 nucleotides are TGTGCCAGCAGCCCCACGGGGACCACACCCGATACGCAGTATTTT.

This clonotype has a count of ten or more. The chain combines TRBV27 with TRBJ2-7; D is uncertain. V lost 7 bases to trimming and J lost 3 bases, with 4 bases between them. Per germline, CDR1 MNHEY and CDR2 SMNVEV (reference sequence). The CDR3 totals 10 residues. CDR3 region: CASICYEQYF. Written as DNA, the CDR3 is TGTGCCAGCATTTGCTACGAGCAGTACTTC.

The chain has TRBV28 and TRBJ2-3, with D perhaps assigned TRBD1 or TRBD2 (5 bases each). Per germline, CDR1 MDHEN and CDR2 SYDVKM. The V and J ends lost 8 bases and 6 bases respectively, with 27 bases between them. The CDR3 is made up of 17 amino acids. The CDR3 reads CASRQGALIPGADTQYF. CDR3 DNA: TGTGCCAGCCGTCAGGGAGCTCTCATACCCGGGGCGGATACGCAGTATTTT.

This clonotype came up a few times. The V and J genes are TRBV3-1 and TRBJ1-5; D gene unclear. The V end was cut by 1 base, the J end by 5 bases, with 9 bases between. Germline V gives CDR1 LGHDT, CDR2 YNNKEL (reference sequence). The CDR3 runs 14 residues. The CDR3 region has the DNA TGTGCCAGCAGCCAAGCTGGAGAGGATCAGCCCCAGCATTTT. Translating gives CASSQAGEDQPQHF.

This clonotype was seen more than once but under ten times. This chain uses TRBV5-1 with TRBJ2-1; D is possibly TRBD1 (5 bases). Looked up from germline, CDR1 is SGHRS and CDR2 is YFSETQ. V lost 2 bases to trimming and J lost 9 bases, with 9 bases between them. The CDR3 spans 12 residues. CDR3 coding DNA: TGCGCCAGCAGCTTCCAGGGAAGTGAGCAGTTCTTC. Encoded protein: CASSFQGSEQFF.

This clonotype was seen only a few times. The chain employs TRBV21-1 and TRBJ2-7. TRBV21-1 is listed as a pseudogene. The CDR3 length is 15 residues. The CDR3 DNA reads as TGTGCCAGCAGCAAAGAAGGCAGCTGGACCTACGAGCAGTACTTC. Residues: CASSKEGSWTYEQYF.

This clonotype showed up just a few times. The gene calls are TRBV4-3 and TRBJ1-1; a weak D match, TRBD1 (5 bases). There are 15 residues in the CDR3. Trimming cost V 4 bases and J 4 bases, with 16 bases left between them. The germline gives CDR1 LGHNA, CDR2 YSLEER. The CDR3 protein is CASSRLTGGFTEAFF. Here the CDR3 DNA reads TGCGCCAGCAGCCGCCTAACTGGGGGATTCACTGAAGCTTTCTTT.

This clonotype was recorded a few times. This chain links TRBV4-1 with TRBJ1-4; 7 nucleotides align to TRBD1. J was trimmed by 7 bases and V by 2 bases; bases with no gene match: 7. The CDR3 is 15 residues long. Germline V gene data show CDR1 as MGHRA and CDR2 as YSYEKL. As DNA, the CDR3 is TGCGCCAGCAGCCAAAGCAGGGGGTATGCTGAAAAACTGTTTTTT. Its translation: CASSQSRGYAEKLFF.

The rearrangement links TRBV20-1 to TRBJ1-1, with TRBD1 matching 7 bases. The CDR3 length is 12 residues. V lost 0 bases and J lost 9; bases outside the gene matches: 4. Germline V gene lookup returns CDR1 DFQATT and CDR2 SNEGSKA (reference sequence). The CDR3 region is CSARDSGQQAFF. Here the CDR3 DNA reads TGCAGTGCTAGAGATTCGGGACAGCAAGCTTTCTTT.

The CDR3 loop is CASKLSGPYSNQPQHF. CDR3 DNA sequence: TGTGCCAGCAAACTGTCGGGGCCTTATAGCAATCAGCCCCAGCATTTT. The chain combines TRBV12-3 or TRBV12-4 with TRBJ1-5; the D gene is possibly TRBD1 (5 bases). Trimming shortened V by 7 bases and J by 0 bases, and 16 bases separated the two germline ends. The CDR3 has 16 residues.

The chain links TRBV20-1 to TRBJ2-7, with D perhaps TRBD2 (5 bases). The CDR3 runs to 12 residues. Trimming pared 4 bases from V and 5 bases from J, leaving 12 bases between. The germline gives CDR1 DFQATT, CDR2 SNEGSKA (reference sequence). The CDR3 nucleotides read TGCAGTGCTAACTATGCCGGGGACGAGCAGTACTTC. Its protein product is CSANYAGDEQYF.

The chain recombines TRBV3-1 with TRBJ2-3; D remains ambiguous. The CDR3 loop spans 14 amino acids. CDR1 and CDR2 (germline): LGHDT, YNNKEL (reference sequence). V dropped 6 bases and J dropped 2 bases, with 12 bases sitting between them. This CDR3 reads CASSPSRFTDTQYF. The DNA of the CDR3 is TGTGCCAGCAGTCCCTCGCGGTTCACAGATACGCAGTATTTT.

In this sample, this clonotype turned up a few times. This chain joins TRBV27 and TRBJ2-1; TRBD2 matches 9 bases. The CDR3 sequence is 15 residues long. Per the germline V gene, CDR1 is MNHEY and CDR2 is SMNVEV (reference sequence). J gave up 6 bases and V 2 bases, and 5 bases lay outside the gene matches. The CDR3 DNA is TGTGCCAGCAGTTTAGGGCGGGGGGGCCTCAATGAGCAGTTCTTC. Protein sequence: CASSLGRGGLNEQFF.

The chain employs TRBV6-4 and TRBJ2-1, with TRBD2 as a possible D gene (5 bases). V was trimmed by 3 bases and J by 7 bases, leaving 16 bases between them. This CDR3 region has 15 residues. Germline V gene data show CDR1 as MRHNA and CDR2 as SNTAGT. CDR3 sequence (DNA): TGTGCCAGCAGTGATTCCCCTTCGGGGTGGAATGAGCAGTTCTTC. Translation gives CASSDSPSGWNEQFF.

This clonotype was observed a few times. The V and J genes are TRBV6-1 and TRBJ2-2, with 7 bases identical to TRBD1. Trimming took 7 bases from V and 2 from J; bases not matched to a gene: 7. CDR1 is MNHNS, CDR2 SASEGT, per germline. The CDR3 sequence is 15 residues long. CDR3 amino acids: CASNPGTVNTGELFF. CDR3 DNA sequence: TGTGCCAGCAACCCCGGGACAGTTAACACCGGGGAGCTGTTTTTT.

V is TRBV7-7 and J is TRBJ2-7; no firm D call. Trimming pared 5 bases from V and 2 bases from J, leaving 13 bases between. The CDR3 consists of 14 residues. Germline CDR1 SSHAT, CDR2 FNYEAQ (reference sequence). CDR3 loop: CASSPLSGTYEQYF. DNA for the CDR3: TGTGCCAGCAGCCCCTTATCTGGAACCTACGAGCAGTACTTC. Complete variable domain (other parts from reference TRBV7-7 and TRBJ2-7): GAGVSQSPRYKVTKRGQDVTLRCDPISSHATLYWYQQALGQGPEFLTYFNYEAQPDKSGLPSDRFSAERPEGSISTLTIQRTEQRDSAMYRCASSPLSGTYEQYFGPGTRLTVT.

This clonotype was recorded at least ten times. V gene TRBV27 combines with J gene TRBJ1-5, with 7 bases aligning to TRBD1. Germline CDR1 reads MNHEY; CDR2 reads SMNVEV (reference sequence). V shed 6 bases and J 0 bases; nucleotides not matched to a gene: 14. CDR3 length: 18 amino acids. The CDR3 region has the DNA TGTGCCAGCAGCAACAGGGGCGGAGGGTTTTATAGCAATCAGCCCCAGCATTTT. Translated, it gives CASSNRGGGFYSNQPQHF.

The CDR3 reads CASRPTSSNTQYF. The CDR3 nucleotides are TGCGCCAGCAGGCCAACCTCATCGAACACGCAGTATTTT. J is TRBJ2-3 and V is TRBV5-1; D is unclear. The CDR3 sequence is 13 residues long. Germline CDR1 reads SGHRS; CDR2 reads YFSETQ. Trimming shortened V by 5 bases and J by 9 bases, and 16 bases separated the two germline ends. The full variable domain, in which reference TRBV5-1 and TRBJ2-3 provide the parts outside the CDR3, is KAGVTQTPRYLIKTRGQQVTLSCSPISGHRSVSWYQQTPGQGLQFLFEYFSETQRNKGNFPGRFSGRQFSNSRSEMNVSTLELGDSALYLCASRPTSSNTQYFGPGTRLTVL.

This clonotype was seen a few times. The chain carries TRBV10-3 and TRBJ1-3, with D tentatively TRBD1 (6 bases). The CDR3 spans 14 residues. Germline V CDR1 and CDR2: ENHRY, SYGVKD. V lost 6 bases to trimming and J lost 3 bases, with 12 bases between them. The CDR3 loop reads CAIRSTGLGNTIYF. The CDR3 DNA sequence: TGTGCCATCAGGTCTACAGGGCTTGGAAACACCATATATTTT.

The chain combines TRBV20-1 with TRBJ1-1; D may be TRBD1 (5 bases). The CDR3 contains 13 residues. Per the germline V gene, CDR1 is DFQATT and CDR2 is SNEGSKA (reference sequence). V was clipped by 5 bases and J by 1 base, with 11 bases between them. The CDR3 sequence: CSAQRTQNTEAFF. Written as DNA, the CDR3 is TGCAGTGCTCAGCGGACACAGAACACTGAAGCTTTCTTT.

This chain uses TRBV29-1 with TRBJ2-3; 8 bases are shared with TRBD2. Looked up from germline, CDR1 is SQVTM and CDR2 is ANQGSEA. This CDR3 contains 15 residues. Losses at the gene ends were 6 bases for V and 3 bases for J; bases not matched to a gene: 11. The CDR3 bases are TGCAGCGTACCCCTCATAGCGGGATTGACAGATACGCAGTATTTT. Its protein product is CSVPLIAGLTDTQYF.

The rearrangement links TRBV18 to TRBJ2-7; no clear D gene. The CDR3 consists of 15 residues. Germline-derived CDR1 and CDR2 are KGHSH and LQKENI. The ends were cut back, 1 base at V and 3 bases at J, with 13 bases in the middle. CDR3 sequence (DNA): TGTGCCAGCTCACCACGAGAAACAAGCTTCTACGAGCAGTACTTC. It yields the protein CASSPRETSFYEQYF.